Below are 8 T cell receptor beta chains sequenced from a single sample in a study of monozygotic twins with inflammatory bowel disease. TCRdb reanalyzed the 5' RACE reads and collapses them to one entry per CDR3 protein, without DNA. The table lists 190,000 or so distinct CDR3 sequences. The source material was blood. Receptors originate from a human donor with ulcerative colitis or Crohn's disease, or a healthy co-twin of an affected twin (not recorded which).

The rearrangement uses TRBV4-1 and TRBJ2-3; TCRdb's D call, TRBD2, is unchecked because there is no DNA. CDR1 and CDR2 (germline): MGHRA, YSYEKL. This CDR3 has 17 residues. CDR3 sequence: CASSHPQTSGGADTQYF.

The chain uses TRBV7-7 and TRBJ1-1. Germline V lookup: CDR1 SSHAT, CDR2 FNYEAQ (reference sequence). The CDR3 extends over 13 amino acids. The CDR3 protein is CASSKGMNTEAFF.

This rearrangement joins TRBV7-9 to TRBJ1-5; TCRdb indicates TRBD1, and absent DNA this call remains unverified. Germline CDR1 reads SEHNR; CDR2 reads FQNEAQ (reference sequence). The CDR3 totals 17 residues. The CDR3 loop reads CASSLASDTGGGQPQHF.

This rearrangement joins TRBV27 to TRBJ1-1; TCRdb's D call of TRBD1 is untestable without DNA. The CDR3 has 14 residues. Germline V gene data show CDR1 as MNHEY and CDR2 as SMNVEV (reference sequence). CDR3 loop: CASSLLGRESKAFF.

This chain joins TRBV7-2 and TRBJ2-1; with no DNA, the TCRdb D assignment of TRBD1 cannot be verified. The CDR3 contains 15 residues. Germline loops: CDR1 SGHTA, CDR2 FQGNSA. The CDR3: CASSLTVGANNEQFF.

The chain employs TRBV13 and TRBJ2-2. There are 13 residues in the CDR3. Germline V gene sequence: CDR1 PRHDT, CDR2 FYEKMQ (reference sequence). The CDR3 sequence: CASSLSLTGELFF.

This chain connects TRBV20-1 to TRBJ1-2. The CDR3 contains 11 residues. From germline, CDR1 is DFQATT and CDR2 SNEGSKA (reference sequence). This chain's CDR3 is CSAILGYGYTF.

The chain has TRBV3-1 and TRBJ2-5. Germline V lookup: CDR1 LGHDT, CDR2 YNNKEL (reference sequence). This CDR3 is 14 amino acids long. CDR3 region: CASSQTNMKETQYF.